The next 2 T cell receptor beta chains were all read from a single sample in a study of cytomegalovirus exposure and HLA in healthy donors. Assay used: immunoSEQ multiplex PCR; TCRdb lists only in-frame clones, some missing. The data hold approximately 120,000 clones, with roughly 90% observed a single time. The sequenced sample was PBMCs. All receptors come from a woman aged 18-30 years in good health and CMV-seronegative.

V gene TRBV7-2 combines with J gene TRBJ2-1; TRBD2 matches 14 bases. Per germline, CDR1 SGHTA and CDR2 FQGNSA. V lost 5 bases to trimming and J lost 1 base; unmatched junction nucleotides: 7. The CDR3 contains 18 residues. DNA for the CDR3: TGTGCCAGCAGCGATAACCGACTAGCGGGGGGGTCCTACAATGAGCAGTTCTTC. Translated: CASSDNRLAGGSYNEQFF. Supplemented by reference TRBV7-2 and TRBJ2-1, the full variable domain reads GAGVSQSPSNKVTEKGKDVELRCDPISGHTALYWYRQSLGQGLEFLIYFQGNSAPDKSGLPSDRFSAERTGGSVSTLTIQRTQQEDSAVYLCASSDNRLAGGSYNEQFFGPGTRLTVL.

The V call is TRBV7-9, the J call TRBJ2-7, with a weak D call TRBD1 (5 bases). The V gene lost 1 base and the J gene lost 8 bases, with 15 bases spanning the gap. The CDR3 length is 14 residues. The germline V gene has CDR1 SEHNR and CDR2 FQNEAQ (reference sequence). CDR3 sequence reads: CASSLDRLLQKQYF. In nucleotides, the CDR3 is TGTGCCAGCAGCTTAGACAGGCTCCTCCAAAAGCAGTACTTC.